Below are 3 T cell receptor beta chains sequenced from a single sample in a study of shared T cell receptors in the human thymus. Sequencing used immunoSEQ multiplex PCR; TCRdb keeps in-frame clones, though not all of them. The sample lists about 660,000 clones, around nine tenths occurring once. In addition, the sample was reused for a study of human thymus T cells.

Sequencing input: thymocytes. The receptor set was obtained from a boy in the first two years of life with a congenital heart defect.

The chain couples TRBV20-1 to TRBJ2-5; TRBD2 aligns across 7 bases. V lost 7 bases and J lost 7; bases outside the gene matches: 6. This CDR3 region has 11 residues. The V gene's germline CDR1 is DFQATT and CDR2 SNEGSKA (reference sequence). The CDR3 sequence is CSDLAVGTQYF. The CDR3 DNA sequence: TGCAGTGACCTAGCGGTAGGGACCCAGTACTTC.

V gene TRBV6-5 combines with J gene TRBJ1-1, with a weak D call TRBD1 (5 bases). Germline-derived CDR1 and CDR2 are MNHEY and SVGAGI. V was pared by 6 bases and J by 6 bases, with 20 bases between. The CDR3 totals 15 residues. DNA of the CDR3: TGTGCCAGCAGAGATGGCCTCTCGCCGGGGGCTGAAGCTTTCTTT. Protein product: CASRDGLSPGAEAFF.

J is TRBJ2-5 and V is TRBV7-3, with 7 bases matching TRBD2. CDR1 is SGHTA and CDR2 is FQGTGA in the germline V gene. Trimming took 0 bases from V and 3 from J; bases not matched to a gene: 4. This CDR3 has 15 amino acids. The CDR3 region has the DNA TGTGCCAGCAGCTTAACAGGGAGGGAAGAAGAGACCCAGTACTTC. Its translation: CASSLTGREEETQYF.